A selection of T cell receptor beta chains follows, all from one sample in a study of identical twins. TCRdb reprocessed the 5' RACE reads with MiXCR, giving one entry per CDR3 protein. Among about 700,000 distinct CDR3 sequences listed, over 5% were seen once. The sequenced sample was naive T cells sorted from blood. The receptors were gathered from a man younger than 35 in good health. Both conserved end residues are part of each CDR3. A D gene is named only where the DNA matches it firmly. Size is stated for part of the rows, as once, few or many counts, or as a class when the clone is expanded.

J,D,length,size,V,DNA,CDR3
TRBJ2-3,-,15,few,TRBV30,TGTGCCTGGAGTGTAGACATCCCTAGCACAGATACGCAGTATTTT,CAWSVDIPSTDTQYF
TRBJ2-1,TRBD2,14,-,TRBV29-1,TGCAGCGCCGCTGGTCTAGCGGGAGACGATGAGCAGTTCTTC,CSAAGLAGDDEQFF
TRBJ2-1,TRBD2,15,many,TRBV9,TGTGCCAGCAGCAGTCGGACTAGCGGGGAAAATGAGCAGTTCTTC,CASSSRTSGENEQFF
TRBJ2-6,TRBD2,17,many,TRBV20-1,TGCAGTGCTAGAGAGGGGGGGGTCTTTTCTGGGGCCAACGTCCTGACTTTC,CSAREGGVFSGANVLTF
TRBJ2-7,TRBD1,16,-,TRBV7-2,TGTGCCAGCAGCTTTTTATCGGGACAGGTGACCTACGAGCAGTACTTC,CASSFLSGQVTYEQYF
TRBJ2-7,TRBD1,13,many,TRBV29-1,TGCAGCGCTGGGGACAGTCTATCCTACGAGCAGTACTTC,CSAGDSLSYEQYF
TRBJ1-2,TRBD1,13,many,TRBV20-1,TGCAGTGCTAGTCTGCAGGGGGCGGAAGGCTACACCTTC,CSASLQGAEGYTF
TRBJ2-1,TRBD1,13,-,TRBV5-1,TGCGCCAGCAGCTTATCCACCGGACAGGGGCAGTTCTTC,CASSLSTGQGQFF
TRBJ2-7,-,13,few,TRBV10-3,TGTGCCATCAGTGAGTCGGCTTCACACGAGCAGTACTTC,CAISESASHEQYF
TRBJ2-3,-,13,many,TRBV5-1,TGCGCCAGCAGCCCCGGAGACACAGATACGCAGTATTTT,CASSPGDTDTQYF
TRBJ2-7,-,15,many,TRBV28,TGTGCCAGCAGCGTAAGTTACAGGGCCGCCTACGAGCAGTACTTC,CASSVSYRAAYEQYF
TRBJ2-1,TRBD2,12,-,TRBV30,TGTGCCTGGACTAGCGGAATAAATGAGCAGTTCTTC,CAWTSGINEQFF
TRBJ2-1,TRBD1,18,few,TRBV6-5,TGTGCCAGCAGTTACTCGATAACTGCCGGGACAGGTTATTCATGGTTGATCTTC,CASSYSITAGTGYSWLIF
TRBJ2-2,-,15,many,TRBV5-6,TGTGCCAGCAGCCCCCAGGGCACCAACACCGGGGAGCTGTTTTTT,CASSPQGTNTGELFF
TRBJ2-7,-,15,many,TRBV27,TGTGCCAGCAGTTATAGGAACCCAGAAGCCTACGAGCAGTACTTC,CASSYRNPEAYEQYF
TRBJ2-1,TRBD2,14,many,TRBV5-1,TGCGCCAGCAGCTTGGGAGTCCGGGAGGGCCGGCAGTTCTTC,CASSLGVREGRQFF
TRBJ2-1,-,13,many,TRBV6-2/TRBV6-3,TGTGCCAGCAGTCGGTTCCGGGACATTGGGCAGTTCTTC,CASSRFRDIGQFF
TRBJ1-3,-,14,many,TRBV21-1,-,CASSRVASGNTIYF
TRBJ2-5,TRBD1,16,few,TRBV4-2,TGTGCCAGCAGCCAGGGGGGACAGGGGAGGCAAGAGACCCAGTACTTC,CASSQGGQGRQETQYF
TRBJ2-1,TRBD2,13,many,TRBV29-1,TGCAGCGTCCGAGCGGGAGGGCTTGCTGAGCAGTTCTTC,CSVRAGGLAEQFF
TRBJ2-2,-,16,few,TRBV7-8,TGTGCCAGCACCCAGGCTCCGGGTGGGAACACCGGGGAGCTGTTTTTT,CASTQAPGGNTGELFF
TRBJ2-2,TRBD1,16,-,TRBV28,TGTGCCACTAGCTTCCGGGACAGGGGGAACACCGGGGAGCTGTTTTTT,CATSFRDRGNTGELFF
TRBJ2-2,-,15,many,TRBV20-1,TGCAGTGCTAGGGTCGGGAGTCAAAACACCGGGGAGCTGTTTTTT,CSARVGSQNTGELFF
TRBJ2-1,TRBD2,14,-,TRBV29-1,TGCAGCCTCGGGACTAGCGGAAGACGGGATGAGCAGTTCTTC,CSLGTSGRRDEQFF
TRBJ2-3,TRBD2,13,many,TRBV7-2,TGTGCCAGCACCGCTACTAGCGCAGATACGCAGTATTTT,CASTATSADTQYF
TRBJ2-1,-,13,many,TRBV28,TGTGCCAGCAGTCGACGGGTCGGCAATGAGCAGTTCTTC,CASSRRVGNEQFF
TRBJ2-2,-,12,many,TRBV5-1,TGCGCCAGCAGCCCACTCCCCGCGGAGCTGTTTTTT,CASSPLPAELFF
TRBJ2-1,TRBD1,19,many,TRBV11-1,TGTGCCAGCGGAGCTAAACAGGGGCCACCAATCCTCTCCTACAATGAGCAGTTCTTC,CASGAKQGPPILSYNEQFF
TRBJ2-1,TRBD1,15,many,TRBV6-2/TRBV6-3,TGTGCCAGCAGTTTTCAAGGGACAGGGAACAATGAGCAGTTCTTC,CASSFQGTGNNEQFF
TRBJ2-5,-,15,few,TRBV12-3/TRBV12-4,TGTGCCAGCAGGCCCACGGGACTGTCCCAAGAGACCCAGTACTTC,CASRPTGLSQETQYF
TRBJ1-1,TRBD1,15,many,TRBV12-3/TRBV12-4,TGTGCCAGCAGCACAACCCATCCACGGACAGGGAGAGCTTTCTTT,CASSTTHPRTGRAFF
TRBJ2-4,TRBD2,15,many,TRBV5-1,TGCGCCAGCCGTGGGAGGGCTGAAGCCAAAAACATTCAGTACTTC,CASRGRAEAKNIQYF
TRBJ2-4,-,16,many,TRBV4-1,TGCGCCAGCAGCCAAGTGGGGGAACTAGCCAAAAACATTCAGTACTTC,CASSQVGELAKNIQYF
TRBJ1-4,-,15,many,TRBV2,TGTGCCAGCATGACCGTCGGCAGGGCTAATGAAAAACTGTTTTTT,CASMTVGRANEKLFF
TRBJ2-5,-,14,many,TRBV20-1,TGCAGTGCTAGATCCGGCCAGGGCGGGGAGACCCAGTACTTC,CSARSGQGGETQYF
TRBJ2-2,-,16,many,TRBV24-1,TGTGCCACCACCCCCAGTAGGGGACCTAACACCGGGGAGCTGTTTTTT,CATTPSRGPNTGELFF
TRBJ2-5,TRBD1,14,many,TRBV6-5,TGTGCCAGCAGTTACTCTGGACAGGGTGAGACCCAGTACTTC,CASSYSGQGETQYF
TRBJ2-5,TRBD2,14,few,TRBV5-1,TGCGCCAGCAAACCCAGCGGGAGCGGGGAGACCCAGTACTTC,CASKPSGSGETQYF
TRBJ2-7,TRBD1,13,many,TRBV20-1,TGCAGTGCTAGGGGGACAGGCGACTACGAGCAGTACTTC,CSARGTGDYEQYF
TRBJ2-6,-,15,few,TRBV12-3/TRBV12-4,TGTGCCAGCGTTCCCACACCTTCTGGGGCCAACGTCCTGACTTTC,CASVPTPSGANVLTF
TRBJ2-1,TRBD2,15,once,TRBV7-6,TGTGCCAGCAGCGCTCGACTAGCGGGAGCCGATGAGCAGTTCTTC,CASSARLAGADEQFF
TRBJ2-7,TRBD1,14,few,TRBV6-5,TGTGCCAGCAGTTACTCGACAGGGACCAACGAGCAGTACTTC,CASSYSTGTNEQYF
TRBJ2-5,TRBD2,18,-,TRBV5-1,TGCGCCAGCAGCTTGGCTGGGACTAGCGGGAGCGGCCAAGAGACCCAGTACTTC,CASSLAGTSGSGQETQYF
TRBJ1-4,-,14,many,TRBV25-1,TGTGCCAGCAGTATTACAGGGAATTCGGGAAAACTGTTTTTT,CASSITGNSGKLFF
TRBJ2-3,TRBD2,16,few,TRBV20-1,TGCAGTGCTAGAGAGGGCAGCGGGAGGGGCCCAGATACGCAGTATTTT,CSAREGSGRGPDTQYF
TRBJ2-1,-,17,-,TRBV7-2,TGTGCCAGCAGCCCACCCCTCGGGAGAAAGAGCTACAATGAGCAGTTCTTC,CASSPPLGRKSYNEQFF
TRBJ2-2,TRBD1,16,many,TRBV5-1,TGCGCCAGCAGCTTATCGGGACAGGCGAACACCGGGGAGCTGTTTTTT,CASSLSGQANTGELFF